This passage covers 15 T cell receptor beta chains from one sample sequenced in a study of Graves' ophthalmopathy and Graves' hyperthyroidism. The authors amplified TCR beta CDR3 regions, and they did so from RNA transcripts for repertoire sequencing. Investigators did first-round RT-PCR with HTBI primers, then second-round multiplex PCR. Each CDR3 protein is one row after TCRdb ran MiXCR on the multiplex PCR reads. Among about 410,000 distinct CDR3 sequences listed, approximately 20% were seen once. The sequencing sample was made of peripheral blood. The receptors were sampled from a woman between 18 and 30 years old with Graves' ophthalmopathy.

This clonotype showed up many times. The V gene is TRBV10-1, the J gene TRBJ2-5, with 9 bases identical to TRBD2. Trimming removed 3 bases from V and 1 base from J; junction bases left unmatched: 3. The CDR3 contains 15 residues. Germline-derived CDR1 and CDR2 are WNHNN and SYGVQD (reference sequence). This chain's CDR3 is CASSDPAGGQETQYF. The CDR3 nucleotides are TGCGCCAGCAGTGACCCAGCGGGAGGCCAAGAGACCCAGTACTTC.

This clonotype has only a few counts. The CDR3 protein is CASRPQGHYEQYF. The CDR3 DNA reads TGTGCCAGCAGACCTCAGGGACACTACGAGCAGTACTTC. The chain links TRBV28 to TRBJ2-7, with D maybe TRBD1 (6 bases). Germline lookup yields CDR1 MDHEN and CDR2 SYDVKM. Trimming shortened V by 6 bases and J by 3 bases, and 12 bases separated the two germline ends. The CDR3 has 13 amino acids.

This clonotype was recorded many times. The chain has TRBV6-1 and TRBJ1-5; tentatively, D is TRBD1 (5 bases). The CDR3 covers 16 residues. The germline CDR1 and CDR2 sequences are MNHNS and SASEGT. Trimming took 4 bases from V and 8 from J, leaving 21 bases between them. CDR3 DNA sequence: TGTGCCAGCAGTGTAGTCTCTCGGGACCCTAGGGAGCCCCAGCATTTT. It specifies CASSVVSRDPREPQHF.

This clonotype was detected ten times or more. The chain combines TRBV10-2 with TRBJ2-2, with D hard to call. Trimming cost V 5 bases and J 5 bases, with 9 bases left between them. Germline loops: CDR1 WSHSY, CDR2 SAAADI. The CDR3 length is 13 residues. CDR3: CASSTLRTGELFF. The CDR3 DNA reads TGCGCCAGCAGTACCCTCCGGACCGGGGAGCTGTTTTTT.

The V and J genes are TRBV29-1 and TRBJ1-2; TRBD1 is a possible D gene (6 bases). CDR1 is SQVTM, CDR2 ANQGSEA, per germline. The length of the CDR3 is 15 residues. Trimming left V 5 bases short and J 4 bases short, with 20 bases between. The CDR3 here is CSVHAASGTIYGYTF. The CDR3 DNA is TGCAGCGTTCACGCAGCGTCCGGGACAATCTATGGCTACACCTTC.

This clonotype was detected many times. The chain couples TRBV28 to TRBJ1-5; D is undetermined. Trimming left V 6 bases short and J 9 bases short, with 18 bases between. CDR3 length: 14 amino acids. Germline assignment: CDR1 MDHEN and CDR2 SYDVKM. CDR3 region: CASRLTRVQRPQHF. The DNA of the CDR3 is TGTGCCAGCAGGCTAACGAGGGTCCAGCGGCCCCAGCATTTT.

This clonotype has at least ten counts. The chain employs TRBV19 and TRBJ2-6; TRBD1 is a possible D gene (6 bases). Germline assignment: CDR1 LNHDA and CDR2 SQIVND (reference sequence). The CDR3 has 14 amino acids. CDR3 in DNA: TGTGGTTCAGGGGCAAGTTCTGGGGCCAACGTCCTGACTTTC. Protein sequence: CGSGASSGANVLTF.

This clonotype was observed many times. V gene TRBV30 combines with J gene TRBJ2-5, with D hard to call. The length of the CDR3 is 13 residues. V was trimmed by 1 base and J by 3 bases, leaving 9 bases between them. Germline V gives CDR1 GTSNPN, CDR2 SVGIG (reference sequence). The CDR3 DNA follows: TGTGCCTGGAGTGAAGCGTACAAAGAGACCCAGTACTTC. Protein: CAWSEAYKETQYF. The entire variable domain, with the rest obtained from reference TRBV30 and TRBJ2-5, is as follows: SQTIHQWPATLVQPVGSPLSLECTVEGTSNPNLYWYRQAAGRGLQLLFYSVGIGQISSEVPQNLSASRPQDRQFILSSKKLLLSDSGFYLCAWSEAYKETQYFGPGTRLLVL.

The rearrangement links TRBV27 to TRBJ2-7; TRBD2 matches at 8 bases. In germline, CDR1 is MNHEY, CDR2 SMNVEV (reference sequence). The CDR3 extends over 15 amino acids. The V gene end was trimmed by 7 bases and the J gene end by 1 base; junction bases not matched to a gene: 9. The CDR3 coding sequence is TGTGCCAGCAAATTAGGGACTAGTCCGTCCTACGAGCAGTACTTC. Translated, it gives CASKLGTSPSYEQYF.

The chain uses TRBV7-9 and TRBJ2-7, with D unclear. Between the trimmed V and J ends, which lost 1 base and 1 base, there was a span of 5 bases. Germline CDR1 SEHNR, CDR2 FQNEAQ (reference sequence). This CDR3 is 13 amino acids long. CDR3 sequence (DNA): TGTGCCAGCAGCTTAGACATTTCCTACGAGCAGTACTTC. Protein: CASSLDISYEQYF.

This clonotype was detected ten times or more. The J gene is TRBJ2-5, the V gene TRBV4-2; a weak D match, TRBD2 (5 bases). The CDR3 sequence is 15 residues long. Trimming removed 3 bases from V and 3 bases from J, with 14 bases in between. Looked up from germline, CDR1 is LGHNA and CDR2 is YNFKEQ. CDR3 region: CASSQRPDFKETQYF. DNA of the CDR3: TGTGCCAGCAGCCAGCGTCCGGACTTCAAAGAGACCCAGTACTTC.

This clonotype was seen many times. In nucleotides, the CDR3 is TGCAGTGCTAGAGATCTAGGGGGGGCGCGGGAGCAGTACTTC. It specifies CSARDLGGAREQYF. This chain uses TRBV20-1 with TRBJ2-7; tentatively, D is TRBD2 (7 bases). Germline V CDR1 and CDR2: DFQATT, SNEGSKA (reference sequence). CDR3 length: 14 amino acids. V was pared by 0 bases and J by 7 bases, with 16 bases between.

This clonotype came up many times. The chain recombines TRBV29-1 with TRBJ2-5; maybe TRBD2 (6 bases). The CDR3 length is 11 residues. Trimming removed 8 bases from V and 5 bases from J, with 12 bases in between. Germline V gene lookup returns CDR1 SQVTM and CDR2 ANQGSEA. In DNA form, the CDR3 reads TGCAGCCTGCGGGCGGGGGAGACCCAGTACTTC. Its translation: CSLRAGETQYF.

This chain uses TRBV7-8 with TRBJ2-7, with D unclear. CDR3 length: 13 amino acids. Germline CDR1 is SGHVS and CDR2 is FQNEAQ. Trimming took 1 base from V and 3 from J, leaving 7 bases between them. The CDR3 DNA sequence: TGTGCCAGCAGCTTAGGTACCCACTACGAGCAGTACTTC. Encoded protein: CASSLGTHYEQYF.

This clonotype came up many times. The chain carries TRBV10-3 and TRBJ2-5; 12 bases align to TRBD2. There are 16 residues in the CDR3. V trimming: 4 bases; J trimming: 5 bases; junction bases outside the gene matches: 8. The germline gives CDR1 ENHRY, CDR2 SYGVKD. The CDR3 loop reads CAISVLAGGSQETQYF. The CDR3 DNA sequence: TGTGCCATCAGTGTCCTAGCGGGGGGGTCGCAGGAGACCCAGTACTTC.